This T cell receptor (beta chain) was profiled in a study of cytomegalovirus exposure and HLA in healthy donors. At the level of the study: The same platform was used for the roughly 120 validation repertoires as for the roughly 700 first-cohort repertoires, as reported in a later analysis.

A word on this clone: The antigen remains unidentified.

Some clones are missing from TCRdb's copy, which holds only in-frame ones; the method was immunoSEQ multiplex PCR. The data show 150,000 to 200,000 clones, around nine tenths seen once. Study conclusions and caveats: Published work reported that the classifier diagnosed cytomegalovirus status with high specificity and sensitivity.

The CDR3 has 15 amino acids. Germline values: CDR1 KGHSY, CDR2 FQNENV. Unmatched junction bases numbered 4, after V lost 1 base and J lost 5 bases. The receptor's source is a man younger than 30 in good health and CMV-seropositive. The specimen was PBMCs. The J gene is TRBJ2-7, the V gene TRBV16; TRBD2 agrees at 11 bases. The CDR3 region has the DNA TGTGCCAGCAGCCAATTACTAGCGGGAGCCGACGAGCAGTACTTC. Translated, it gives CASSQLLAGADEQYF.